Shown below are 8 T cell receptor beta chains from a single sample sequenced in a study of response to subunit inactivated influenza vaccine. TCRdb independently ran MiXCR on the RT-PCR reads; one entry per CDR3 protein. The repertoire holds over 400,000 distinct CDR3 sequences, with 13% as singletons. The source material was PBMCs from blood, sampled about 40 days after vaccination. These receptor sequences come from a man aged 45-60 years who received an inactivated influenza vaccine.

The chain employs TRBV7-9 and TRBJ2-1, with 7 bases matching TRBD1. The CDR3 totals 13 residues. CDR1 is SEHNR and CDR2 is FQNEAQ in the germline V gene (reference sequence). Germline trimming cut 4 bases from V and 4 bases from J; bases unmatched to any gene: 1. The CDR3 loop reads CASSWGQYNEQFF. The CDR3 nucleotides read TGTGCCAGCAGCTGGGGACAGTACAATGAGCAGTTCTTC.

The chain carries TRBV12-3 or TRBV12-4 and TRBJ1-2; D is ambiguous. Trimming left V 3 bases short and J 0 bases short, with 5 bases between. The CDR3 covers 13 residues. In nucleotides, the CDR3 is TGTGCCAGCAGTTTGCGGGCTAACTATGGCTACACCTTC. It encodes CASSLRANYGYTF.

The chain recombines TRBV6-1 with TRBJ2-2; no reliable D call. Trimming stripped 7 bases from V and 1 base from J, with 10 bases between. Germline values: CDR1 MNHNS, CDR2 SASEGT. The CDR3 consists of 14 residues. The CDR3 DNA follows: TGTGCCAGCAAAATCGGCCAGAACACCGGGGAGCTGTTTTTT. Translating it yields CASKIGQNTGELFF.

The rearrangement uses TRBV7-2 and TRBJ2-5; no clear D gene. Germline V gene lookup returns CDR1 SGHTA and CDR2 FQGNSA. Trimming pared 0 bases from V and 5 bases from J, leaving 13 bases between. CDR3 size: 15 residues. The CDR3 DNA sequence: TGTGCCAGCAGCTTAGCCCCGAGTGCTGGGGAGACCCAGTACTTC. Translated: CASSLAPSAGETQYF.

This clonotype has a count of ten or more. This chain uses TRBV30 with TRBJ1-2; TRBD1 matches at 8 bases. The CDR3 extends over 15 amino acids. In germline, CDR1 is GTSNPN, CDR2 SVGIG (reference sequence). J gave up 4 bases and V 0 bases, and 7 bases lay outside the gene matches. The DNA of the CDR3 is TGTGCCTGGAGTGTCGGGACAGGCCGATCCTATGGCTACACCTTC. Translated, it gives CAWSVGTGRSYGYTF.

The chain is built from TRBV18 and TRBJ2-7; 8 bases match TRBD2. This CDR3 region has 14 residues. Germline loops: CDR1 KGHSH, CDR2 LQKENI. The V gene end was trimmed by 2 bases and the J gene end by 5 bases; junction bases not matched to a gene: 5. CDR3 sequence (DNA): TGTGCCAGCTCACCATACGGGGGGGGCCACGAGCAGTACTTC. It codes for CASSPYGGGHEQYF.

This clonotype has more than one count but fewer than ten. The chain recombines TRBV2 with TRBJ2-7; no firm D call. Trimming removed 4 bases at V and 4 bases at J, with 11 bases between. The CDR3 covers 13 residues. The V gene's germline CDR1 is SNHLY and CDR2 FYNNEI. This CDR3 is CASSVKTAYEQYF. In nucleotides, the CDR3 is TGTGCCAGCAGTGTGAAGACCGCATACGAGCAGTACTTC.

This clonotype was seen repeatedly, ten times or more. The CDR3 protein is CASSLQGHSYNEQFF. The CDR3 DNA reads TGTGCCAGCAGCCTACAGGGACATTCCTACAATGAGCAGTTCTTC. J is TRBJ2-1 and V is TRBV12-3 or TRBV12-4; D might be TRBD1 (6 bases). This CDR3 is built from 15 residues. The V end lost 6 bases, the J end lost 1 base, and 13 bases lay between the germline ends.